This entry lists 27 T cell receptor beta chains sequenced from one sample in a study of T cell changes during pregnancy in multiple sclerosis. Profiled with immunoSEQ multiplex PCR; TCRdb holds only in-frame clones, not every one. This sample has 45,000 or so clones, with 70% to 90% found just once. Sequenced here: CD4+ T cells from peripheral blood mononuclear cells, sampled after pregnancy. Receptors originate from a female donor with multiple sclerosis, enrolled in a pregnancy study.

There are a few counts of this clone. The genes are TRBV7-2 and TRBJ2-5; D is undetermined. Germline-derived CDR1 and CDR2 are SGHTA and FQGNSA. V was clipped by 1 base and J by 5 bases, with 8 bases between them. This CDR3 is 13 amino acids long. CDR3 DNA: TGTGCCAGCAGCTTAGAAGTGGGCGAGACCCAGTACTTC. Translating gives CASSLEVGETQYF. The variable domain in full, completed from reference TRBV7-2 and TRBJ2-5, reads GAGVSQSPSNKVTEKGKDVELRCDPISGHTALYWYRQSLGQGLEFLIYFQGNSAPDKSGLPSDRFSAERTGGSVSTLTIQRTQQEDSAVYLCASSLEVGETQYFGPGTRLLVL.

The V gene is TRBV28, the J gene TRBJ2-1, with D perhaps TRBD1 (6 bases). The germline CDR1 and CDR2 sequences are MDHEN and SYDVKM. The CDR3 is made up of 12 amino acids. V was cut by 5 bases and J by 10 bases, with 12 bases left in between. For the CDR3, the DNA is TGTGCCAGCAGTCCACAGGGCTTGGAGCAGTTCTTC. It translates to CASSPQGLEQFF. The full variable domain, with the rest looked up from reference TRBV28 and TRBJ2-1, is DVKVTQSSRYLVKRTGEKVFLECVQDMDHENMFWYRQDPGLGLRLIYFSYDVKMKEKGDIPEGYSVSREKKERFSLILESASTNQTSMYLCASSPQGLEQFFGPGTRLTVL.

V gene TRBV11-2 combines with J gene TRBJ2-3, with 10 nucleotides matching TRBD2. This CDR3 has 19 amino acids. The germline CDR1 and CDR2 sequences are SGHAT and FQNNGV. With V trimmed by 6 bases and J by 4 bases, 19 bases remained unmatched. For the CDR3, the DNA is TGTGCCAGCAGGCTAGGATCCAGCGGGAGGGCCCCAGGCCCAGATACGCAGTATTTT. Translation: CASRLGSSGRAPGPDTQYF.

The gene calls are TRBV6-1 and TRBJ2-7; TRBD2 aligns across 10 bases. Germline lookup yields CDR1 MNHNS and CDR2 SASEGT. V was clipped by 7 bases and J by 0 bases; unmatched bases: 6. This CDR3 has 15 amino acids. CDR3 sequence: CASILLAGSSYEQYF. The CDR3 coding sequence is TGTGCCAGCATTTTACTAGCGGGAAGCTCCTACGAGCAGTACTTC.

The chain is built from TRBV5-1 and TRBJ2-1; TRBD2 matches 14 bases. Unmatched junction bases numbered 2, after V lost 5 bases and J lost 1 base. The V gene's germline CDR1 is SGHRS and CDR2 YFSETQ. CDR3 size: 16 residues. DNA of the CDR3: TGCGCCAGCAGTGGGACTAGCGGGAGTTCCTACAATGAGCAGTTCTTC. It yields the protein CASSGTSGSSYNEQFF.

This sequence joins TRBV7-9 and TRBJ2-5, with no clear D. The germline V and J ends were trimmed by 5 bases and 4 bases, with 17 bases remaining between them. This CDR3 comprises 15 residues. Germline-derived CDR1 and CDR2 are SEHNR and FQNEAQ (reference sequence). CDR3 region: CASSPPFRSGETQYF. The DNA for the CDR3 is TGTGCCAGCAGCCCGCCCTTCCGCTCGGGAGAGACCCAGTACTTC.

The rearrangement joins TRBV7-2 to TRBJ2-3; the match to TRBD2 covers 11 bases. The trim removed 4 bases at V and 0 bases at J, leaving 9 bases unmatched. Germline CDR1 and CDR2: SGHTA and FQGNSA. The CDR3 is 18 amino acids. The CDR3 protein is CASSSLAGGSSSTDTQYF. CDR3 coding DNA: TGTGCCAGCAGCTCCTTAGCGGGAGGGTCCTCTAGCACAGATACGCAGTATTTT.

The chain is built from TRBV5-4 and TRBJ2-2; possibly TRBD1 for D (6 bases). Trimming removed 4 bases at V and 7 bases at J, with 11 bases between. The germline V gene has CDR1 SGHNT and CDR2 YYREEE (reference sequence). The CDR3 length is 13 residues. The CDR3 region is CASSRQVGGELFF. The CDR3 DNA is TGTGCCAGCAGCCGACAGGTGGGCGGGGAGCTGTTTTTT. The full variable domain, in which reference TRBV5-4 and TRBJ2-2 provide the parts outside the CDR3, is ETGVTQSPTHLIKTRGQQVTLRCSSQSGHNTVSWYQQALGQGPQFIFQYYREEENGRGNFPPRFSGLQFPNYSSELNVNALELDDSALYLCASSRQVGGELFFGEGSRLTVL.

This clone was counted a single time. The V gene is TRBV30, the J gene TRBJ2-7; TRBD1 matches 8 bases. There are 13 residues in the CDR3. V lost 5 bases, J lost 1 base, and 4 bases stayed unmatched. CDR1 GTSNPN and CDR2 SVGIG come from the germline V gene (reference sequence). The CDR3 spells CAWGQGGSYEQYF. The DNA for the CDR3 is TGTGCCTGGGGACAGGGAGGATCCTACGAGCAGTACTTC.

The CDR3 DNA follows: TGTGCCAGCAGCCGGGAGGCCTACGAGCAGTACTTC. This codes for CASSREAYEQYF. The V call is TRBV5-4, the J call TRBJ2-7; 7 bases are shared with TRBD2. V lost 4 bases and J lost 2; bases outside the gene matches: 0. CDR3 size: 12 residues. CDR1 SGHNT and CDR2 YYREEE come from the germline V gene (reference sequence).

CDR3 nucleotides: TGTGCCAGCAGCCAATCTCCGGGGACTAAGCGCACAGATACGCAGTATTTT. Protein: CASSQSPGTKRTDTQYF. V gene TRBV4-2 combines with J gene TRBJ2-3; 7 positions agree with TRBD2. The CDR3 loop spans 17 amino acids. CDR1 LGHNA and CDR2 YNFKEQ come from the germline V gene. The J segment lost 1 base and the V segment lost 2 bases, leaving 9 bases of the junction unmatched.

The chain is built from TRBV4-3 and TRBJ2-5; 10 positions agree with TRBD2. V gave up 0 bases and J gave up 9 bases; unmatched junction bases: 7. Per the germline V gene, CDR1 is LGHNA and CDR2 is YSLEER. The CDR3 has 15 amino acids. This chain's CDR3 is CASSQDPSGSSAQYF. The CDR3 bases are TGCGCCAGCAGCCAAGATCCTAGCGGGAGCTCTGCCCAGTACTTC.

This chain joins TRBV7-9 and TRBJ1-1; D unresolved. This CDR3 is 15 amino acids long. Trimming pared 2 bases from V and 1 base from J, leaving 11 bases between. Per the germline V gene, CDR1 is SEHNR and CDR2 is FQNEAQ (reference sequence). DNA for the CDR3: TGTGCCAGCAGCTTATTTGGGTCGGGGAACACTGAAGCTTTCTTT. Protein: CASSLFGSGNTEAFF.

The CDR3 sequence: CASSQVRLESTDTQYF. In DNA form, the CDR3 reads TGCGCCAGCAGCCAAGTCCGTCTAGAAAGCACAGATACGCAGTATTTT. The chain couples TRBV4-1 to TRBJ2-3; no definite D call. CDR1 and CDR2 (germline): MGHRA, YSYEKL. CDR3 size: 16 residues. V was shortened by 1 base and J by 0 bases, with 11 bases between the two germline ends.

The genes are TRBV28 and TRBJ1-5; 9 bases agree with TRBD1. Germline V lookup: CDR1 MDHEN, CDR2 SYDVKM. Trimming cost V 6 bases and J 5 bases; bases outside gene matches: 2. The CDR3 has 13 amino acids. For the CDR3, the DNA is TGTGCCAGCAGCACAGGGGGCGATCAGCCCCAGCATTTT. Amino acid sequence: CASSTGGDQPQHF.

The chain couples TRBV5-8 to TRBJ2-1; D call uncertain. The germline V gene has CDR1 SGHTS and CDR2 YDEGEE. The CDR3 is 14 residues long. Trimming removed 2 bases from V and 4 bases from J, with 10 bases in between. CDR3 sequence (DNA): TGTGCCAGCAGCTTTGGGCAGTGGTACAATGAGCAGTTCTTC. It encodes CASSFGQWYNEQFF.

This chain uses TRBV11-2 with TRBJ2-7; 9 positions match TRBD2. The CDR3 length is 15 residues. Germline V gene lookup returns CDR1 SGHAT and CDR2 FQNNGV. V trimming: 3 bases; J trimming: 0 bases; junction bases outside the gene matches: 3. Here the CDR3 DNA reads TGTGCCAGCAGCTTTAAGCGGGAGGCCTCCTACGAGCAGTACTTC. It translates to CASSFKREASYEQYF.

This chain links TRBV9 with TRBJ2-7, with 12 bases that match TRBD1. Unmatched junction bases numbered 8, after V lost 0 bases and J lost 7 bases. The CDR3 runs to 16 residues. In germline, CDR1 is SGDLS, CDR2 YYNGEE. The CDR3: CASSVGGGTGGREQYF. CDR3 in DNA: TGTGCCAGCAGCGTAGGTGGAGGGACAGGGGGCAGGGAGCAGTACTTC.

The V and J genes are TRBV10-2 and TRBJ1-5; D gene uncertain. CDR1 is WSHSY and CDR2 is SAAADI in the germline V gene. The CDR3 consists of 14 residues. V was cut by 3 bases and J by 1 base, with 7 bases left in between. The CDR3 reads CASSDGESNQPQHF. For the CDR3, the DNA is TGCGCCAGCAGTGACGGGGAAAGCAATCAGCCCCAGCATTTT.

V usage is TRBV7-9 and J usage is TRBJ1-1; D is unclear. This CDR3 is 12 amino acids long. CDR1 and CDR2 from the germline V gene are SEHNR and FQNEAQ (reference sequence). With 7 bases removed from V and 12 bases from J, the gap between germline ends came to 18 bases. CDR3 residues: CASTVLGRGTFF. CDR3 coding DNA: TGTGCCAGCACAGTTCTAGGTCGCGGGACTTTCTTT. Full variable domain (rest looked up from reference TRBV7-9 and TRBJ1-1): DTGVSQNPRHKITKRGQNVTFRCDPISEHNRLYWYRQTLGQGPEFLTYFQNEAQLEKSRLLSDRFSAERPKGSFSTLEIQRTEQGDSAMYLCASTVLGRGTFFGQGTRLTVV.

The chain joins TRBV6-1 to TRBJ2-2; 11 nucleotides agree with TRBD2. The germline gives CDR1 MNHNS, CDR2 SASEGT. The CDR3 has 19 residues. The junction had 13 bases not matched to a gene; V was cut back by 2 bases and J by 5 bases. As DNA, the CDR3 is TGTGCCAGCAGTGAACGGGACGGTACTAGCGGGGGCGGTACCGGGGAGCTGTTTTTT. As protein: CASSERDGTSGGGTGELFF.

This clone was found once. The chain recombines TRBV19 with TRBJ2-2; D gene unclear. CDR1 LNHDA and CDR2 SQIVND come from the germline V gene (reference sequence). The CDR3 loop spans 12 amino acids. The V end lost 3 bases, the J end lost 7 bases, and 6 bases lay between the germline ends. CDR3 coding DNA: TGTGCCAGTAGTATTAGTATCGGGGAGCTGTTTTTT. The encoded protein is CASSISIGELFF.

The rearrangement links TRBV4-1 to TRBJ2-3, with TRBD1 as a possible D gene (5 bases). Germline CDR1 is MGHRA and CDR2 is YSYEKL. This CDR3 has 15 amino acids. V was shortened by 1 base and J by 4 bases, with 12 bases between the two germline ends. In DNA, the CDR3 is TGCGCCAGCAGCCAAGTCGCGCAGGGCCCAGATACGCAGTATTTT. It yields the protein CASSQVAQGPDTQYF.

For the CDR3, the DNA is TGTGCCAGCAGTTTGACGGCGGAGGGCTACGAGCAGTACTTC. Protein: CASSLTAEGYEQYF. The V gene is TRBV27, the J gene TRBJ2-7; a weak D match, TRBD2 (6 bases). The V end was cut by 3 bases, the J end by 3 bases, with 12 bases between. This CDR3 has 14 residues. From germline, CDR1 is MNHEY and CDR2 SMNVEV (reference sequence).

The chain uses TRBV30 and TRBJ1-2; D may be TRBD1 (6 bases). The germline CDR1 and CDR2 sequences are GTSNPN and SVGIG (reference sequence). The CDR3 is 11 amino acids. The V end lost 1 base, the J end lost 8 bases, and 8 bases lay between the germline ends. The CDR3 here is CAWSATGGYTF. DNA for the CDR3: TGTGCCTGGAGTGCTACAGGGGGCTACACCTTC.

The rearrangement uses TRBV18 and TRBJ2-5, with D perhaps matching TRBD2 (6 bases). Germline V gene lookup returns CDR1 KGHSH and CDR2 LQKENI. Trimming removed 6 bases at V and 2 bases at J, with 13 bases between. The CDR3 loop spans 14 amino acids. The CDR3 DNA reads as TGTGCCAGCTCCCAGACTAGTGGACAAGAGACCCAGTACTTC. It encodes CASSQTSGQETQYF.

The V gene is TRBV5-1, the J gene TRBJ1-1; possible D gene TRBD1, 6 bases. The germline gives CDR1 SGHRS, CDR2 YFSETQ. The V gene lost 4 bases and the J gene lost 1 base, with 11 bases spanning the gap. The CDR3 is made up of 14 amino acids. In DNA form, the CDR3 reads TGCGCCAGCAGCACGGGACAAGCGAACACTGAAGCTTTCTTT. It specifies CASSTGQANTEAFF.